The 22 T cell receptor beta chains below come from one sample, sequenced in a study of T-cell reconstitution after alpha-beta-depleted transplantation in children. TCRbeta library construction was performed incorporating unique molecular identifiers. Via MiXCR, TCRdb re-called the PCR reads, giving one row per CDR3 protein. The repertoire holds 200,000 to 250,000 distinct CDR3 sequences, with 20% to 30% as singletons. The sample here was PBMCs, mostly from graft donor cells, taken 360 days after TCRalphabeta/CD19-depleted stem cell transplant. The receptors were gathered from a female patient aged 2 to 10 who had a stem cell transplant for congenital amegakaryocytic thrombocytopenia, so the T cells may come from the graft donor.

This clonotype was detected a few times. The chain uses TRBV7-9 and TRBJ1-6, with unresolved D. This CDR3 has 13 amino acids. CDR1 and CDR2 (germline): SEHNR, FQNEAQ (reference sequence). Trimming stripped 4 bases from V and 7 bases from J, with 8 bases between. In nucleotides, the CDR3 is TGTGCCAGCAGCTCAGCCGCAAATTCACCCCTCCACTTT. It translates to CASSSAANSPLHF.

V usage is TRBV7-9 and J usage is TRBJ2-3, with 7 positions matching TRBD2. The germline V gene encodes CDR1 SEHNR and CDR2 FQNEAQ (reference sequence). J lost 3 bases, V lost 5 bases, and 8 bases had no gene match. The CDR3 covers 15 residues. CDR3 DNA: TGTGCCAGCAGCCCACTTAGCGGGCAGACAGATACGCAGTATTTT. Translation: CASSPLSGQTDTQYF.

This clonotype has a handful of counts. V gene TRBV20-1 combines with J gene TRBJ2-5; TRBD1 might be the D (6 bases). V was trimmed by 1 base and J by 5 bases, leaving 14 bases between them. CDR1 is DFQATT and CDR2 is SNEGSKA in the germline V gene (reference sequence). The CDR3 loop spans 14 amino acids. The DNA of the CDR3 is TGCAGTGCTAGAGCCAGTTCAGGGGAGGAGACCCAGTACTTC. Translation gives CSARASSGEETQYF.

This clonotype was counted only a few times. The chain carries TRBV20-1 and TRBJ2-5, with 7 bases fitting TRBD1. Trimming at V came to 3 bases and at J to 0 bases, leaving 1 base not matched to a gene. The CDR3 loop spans 13 amino acids. The germline V gene has CDR1 DFQATT and CDR2 SNEGSKA (reference sequence). CDR3 sequence (DNA): TGCAGTGCTAGGGGGACAGACCAAGAGACCCAGTACTTC. Its protein product is CSARGTDQETQYF.

The chain employs TRBV10-3 and TRBJ2-3; D unresolved. There are 13 residues in the CDR3. The V gene lost 9 bases and the J gene lost 4 bases, with 14 bases spanning the gap. Germline V CDR1 and CDR2: ENHRY, SYGVKD. CDR3 DNA sequence: TGTGCCATGCCGCCCCTAGTAGCAGATACGCAGTATTTT. Its translation: CAMPPLVADTQYF.

There are many counts of this clonotype. The J gene is TRBJ2-1, the V gene TRBV29-1; D remains ambiguous. Germline-derived CDR1 and CDR2 are SQVTM and ANQGSEA. CDR3 length: 16 amino acids. V was trimmed by 2 bases and J by 0 bases, leaving 14 bases between them. The CDR3 nucleotides read TGCAGCGTTGAACAGCCCAATCAGAGCTCCTACAATGAGCAGTTCTTC. This translates into CSVEQPNQSSYNEQFF.

This clonotype turned up a few times. V gene TRBV12-3 or TRBV12-4 combines with J gene TRBJ2-5; 7 nucleotides line up with TRBD1. V was clipped by 1 base and J by 0 bases; unmatched bases: 8. The CDR3 runs 17 residues. The CDR3 DNA reads TGTGCCAGCAGTTTAGACTGGGCGACAGGGAACCAAGAGACCCAGTACTTC. Translation gives CASSLDWATGNQETQYF.

The chain joins TRBV28 to TRBJ2-1; the D is unclear. V was pared by 1 base and J by 0 bases, with 10 bases between. The germline V gene has CDR1 MDHEN and CDR2 SYDVKM. The CDR3 covers 16 residues. In DNA form, the CDR3 reads TGTGCCAGCAGTTTATCCCTAGGGAACTCCTACAATGAGCAGTTCTTC. Translated, it gives CASSLSLGNSYNEQFF.

This rearrangement joins TRBV4-2 to TRBJ2-4; TRBD1 or TRBD2 may be the D gene (5 bases each). With 4 bases removed from V and 0 bases from J, the gap between germline ends came to 10 bases. The CDR3 extends over 15 amino acids. Germline V gene sequence: CDR1 LGHNA, CDR2 YNFKEQ. CDR3 in DNA: TGTGCCAGCAGCCGAGGTGGGGGAGCCAAAAACATTCAGTACTTC. Amino acid sequence: CASSRGGGAKNIQYF.

This clonotype occurred a few times. The chain links TRBV6-1 to TRBJ2-3, with D possibly called TRBD1 or TRBD2 (7 bases each). There are 15 residues in the CDR3. The germline V gene has CDR1 MNHNS and CDR2 SASEGT. V was cut by 8 bases and J by 0 bases, with 15 bases left in between. CDR3 sequence: CASRGGTVSTDTQYF. In DNA, the CDR3 is TGTGCCAGCCGGGGAGGGACAGTAAGCACAGATACGCAGTATTTT.

This clonotype has more than one count but fewer than ten. V gene TRBV20-1 combines with J gene TRBJ2-1; maybe TRBD2 (6 bases). Trimming shortened V by 3 bases and J by 3 bases, and 6 bases separated the two germline ends. Per germline, CDR1 DFQATT and CDR2 SNEGSKA (reference sequence). CDR3 length: 12 amino acids. As DNA, the CDR3 is TGCAGTGCTAGGCGGGGCTACAATGAGCAGTTCTTC. As protein: CSARRGYNEQFF.

This clonotype was counted a few times. This chain joins TRBV10-1 and TRBJ2-1; 10 nucleotides align to TRBD1. There are 14 residues in the CDR3. After removal of 4 bases from V and 7 bases from J, the junction contained 4 bases not matched to a gene. Per the germline V gene, CDR1 is WNHNN and CDR2 is SYGVQD (reference sequence). The CDR3 sequence is CASSGQGASNEQFF. The CDR3 DNA is TGCGCCAGCAGTGGACAGGGGGCGAGTAATGAGCAGTTCTTC.

DNA for the CDR3: TGTGCCAGCAGCTTAGCAGCGGGAAAGGACACTGAGCAGTTCTTC. Translation: CASSLAAGKDTEQFF. The chain has TRBV7-2 and TRBJ2-1, with 7 bases identical to TRBD2. The CDR3 runs 15 residues. The J segment lost 9 bases and the V segment lost 0 bases, leaving 8 bases of the junction unmatched. Germline assignment: CDR1 SGHTA and CDR2 FQGNSA.

The rearrangement links TRBV7-9 to TRBJ2-1, with D maybe TRBD2 (5 bases). Trimming removed 2 bases at V and 10 bases at J, with 15 bases between. There are 14 residues in the CDR3. Germline CDR1 reads SEHNR; CDR2 reads FQNEAQ (reference sequence). In DNA, the CDR3 is TGTGCCAGCAGCTTAACCATCGGGGTAGGAGAGCAGTTCTTC. Protein product: CASSLTIGVGEQFF.

The chain has TRBV7-9 and TRBJ1-2; possibly TRBD1 for D (5 bases). The CDR3 sequence is 15 residues long. CDR1 and CDR2 from the germline V gene are SEHNR and FQNEAQ (reference sequence). V lost 4 bases, J lost 3 bases, and 15 bases lay in between. CDR3 in DNA: TGTGCCAGCAGCTCCCATGGGGGAGGGGACTATGGCTACACCTTC. Amino acid sequence: CASSSHGGGDYGYTF.

V and J are TRBV20-1 and TRBJ2-5, with 13 bases lining up with TRBD2. Germline V gene lookup returns CDR1 DFQATT and CDR2 SNEGSKA (reference sequence). The CDR3 consists of 14 residues. The trim removed 6 bases at V and 3 bases at J, leaving 4 bases unmatched. DNA for the CDR3: TGCAGTGCGTGGACTAGCGGGAGAGAAGAGACCCAGTACTTC. This translates into CSAWTSGREETQYF.

This clonotype was detected only a few times. DNA for the CDR3: TGTGCCAGCAGGACCGGGACTGGGTTTCGAGAGACCCAGTACTTC. Translation: CASRTGTGFRETQYF. The genes are TRBV11-2 and TRBJ2-5; maybe TRBD2 (6 bases). The CDR3 loop spans 15 amino acids. Trimming took 6 bases from V and 4 from J, leaving 18 bases between them. The V gene's germline CDR1 is SGHAT and CDR2 FQNNGV.

The CDR3 reads CSAETSGSSYNEQFF. The CDR3 bases are TGCAGTGCTGAAACTAGCGGGAGCTCCTACAATGAGCAGTTCTTC. This sequence joins TRBV20-1 and TRBJ2-1; 11 bases fit TRBD2. The CDR3 covers 15 residues. The V gene end was trimmed by 5 bases and the J gene end by 0 bases; junction bases not matched to a gene: 3. Germline CDR1 and CDR2: DFQATT and SNEGSKA (reference sequence).

The chain combines TRBV7-9 with TRBJ2-5, with a weak D call TRBD2 (6 bases). The CDR3 is 16 residues long. Germline V gives CDR1 SEHNR, CDR2 FQNEAQ (reference sequence). Trimming removed 7 bases from V and 2 bases from J, with 20 bases in between. In DNA form, the CDR3 reads TGTGCCAGCACGTATTTGGACTATCCGACTCAAGAGACCCAGTACTTC. Translation gives CASTYLDYPTQETQYF. Supplemented by reference TRBV7-9 and TRBJ2-5, the full variable domain reads DTGVSQNPRHKITKRGQNVTFRCDPISEHNRLYWYRQTLGQGPEFLTYFQNEAQLEKSRLLSDRFSAERPKGSFSTLEIQRTEQGDSAMYLCASTYLDYPTQETQYFGPGTRLLVL.

In this sample, this clonotype turned up a few times. The V call is TRBV7-9, the J call TRBJ1-2; the D gene is possibly TRBD1 (6 bases). The CDR3 is 13 amino acids. Trimming left V 4 bases short and J 5 bases short, with 11 bases between. Germline lookup yields CDR1 SEHNR and CDR2 FQNEAQ (reference sequence). The DNA of the CDR3 is TGTGCCAGCAGCTCTTTGACAGGTTATGGCTACACCTTC. It translates to CASSSLTGYGYTF.

The V and J genes are TRBV20-1 and TRBJ1-2; 10 nucleotides agree with TRBD1. V was pared by 2 bases and J by 4 bases, with 4 bases of the junction left unmatched. Germline V gene sequence: CDR1 DFQATT, CDR2 SNEGSKA (reference sequence). CDR3 size: 14 residues. The CDR3 loop reads CSARTGTGVYGYTF. As DNA, the CDR3 is TGCAGTGCTAGAACCGGGACAGGGGTCTATGGCTACACCTTC.

In its sample, this clonotype was seen a few times. The chain employs TRBV5-5 and TRBJ1-2; no clear D. The germline V gene encodes CDR1 SGHKS and CDR2 YYEKEE (reference sequence). The CDR3 runs 13 residues. V gave up 0 bases and J gave up 3 bases, with 6 bases separating them. The CDR3 DNA is TGTGCCAGCAGCTTGGGGGTAGACTATGGCTACACCTTC. Translated, it gives CASSLGVDYGYTF. The variable domain in full, completed from reference TRBV5-5 and TRBJ1-2, reads DAGVTQSPTHLIKTRGQQVTLRCSPISGHKSVSWYQQVLGQGPQFIFQYYEKEERGRGNFPDRFSARQFPNYSSELNVNALLLGDSALYLCASSLGVDYGYTFGSGTRLTVV.